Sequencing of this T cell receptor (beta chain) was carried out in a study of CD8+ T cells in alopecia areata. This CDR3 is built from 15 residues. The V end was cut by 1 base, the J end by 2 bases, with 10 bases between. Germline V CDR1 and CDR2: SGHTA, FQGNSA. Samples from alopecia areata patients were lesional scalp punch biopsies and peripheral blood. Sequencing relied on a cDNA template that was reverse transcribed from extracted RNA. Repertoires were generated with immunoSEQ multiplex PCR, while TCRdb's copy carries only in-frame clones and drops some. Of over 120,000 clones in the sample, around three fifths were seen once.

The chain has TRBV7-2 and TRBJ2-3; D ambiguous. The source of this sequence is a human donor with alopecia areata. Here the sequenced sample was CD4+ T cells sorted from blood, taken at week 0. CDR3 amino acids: CASSLGYQYTDTQYF. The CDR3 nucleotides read TGTGCCAGCAGCTTAGGATATCAGTACACAGATACGCAGTATTTT.